This TCR beta chain was sequenced during a study of blood T cell repertoires in COVID-19. Study-wide context: The United States, Italy and Spain were the sources of the acute and convalescent COVID-19 samples. The cDNA or gDNA used as material had been derived from T cells, B-cell-depleted T cells, or PBMCs.

During the 2 weeks before they entered the study, exposed participants had met someone with a PCR-confirmed or clinician-diagnosed COVID-19 case. A single count supports this clone. The authors' processing: Amplification with reference gene primers provided the estimates of nucleated cell counts. Generated by immunoSEQ multiplex PCR, the TCRdb table keeps only in-frame clones and is missing some. V, J and clone size reflect that table, while D and trimming were determined from the DNA. The sample lists around 330,000 clones; approximately 81% were seen once. CDR1 LNHDA and CDR2 SQIVND come from the germline V gene (reference sequence). Trimming at V came to 7 bases and at J to 4 bases, leaving 2 bases not matched to a gene. The CDR3 is 12 amino acids.

J is TRBJ1-1 and V is TRBV19; TRBD1 matches at 8 bases. Material for sequencing was PBMCs or T cells enriched from blood (not recorded which). This sequence was found in a woman under 40 who had been exposed to COVID-19. CDR3 sequence reads: CASIDRGTEAFF. The CDR3 DNA reads TGTGCCAGTATTGACAGGGGCACTGAAGCTTTCTTT.